The 5 T cell receptor beta chains below all came from one sample that was sequenced in a study of blood T cell repertoires in COVID-19 (dated by TCRdb to 2018 to 2020). Receptor amplification or capture employed the immunoSEQ multiplex PCR assay. TCRdb re-hosts the immuneACCESS table, in-frame sequences only. Its copies lack some clones; in the studies checked, an unresolved V gene accounts for under half of them, and the cause for the rest is not known. The sample table lists tens of thousands of clones, 75% to 90% of them with a count of one. The ten most abundant clones make up 12% to 15% of the sample. Sequenced input: peripheral blood. The receptors were sampled from a human donor with acute or convalescent COVID-19. The donor label of this sample is uncertain.

The rearrangement joins TRBV29-1 to TRBJ2-7; possible D gene TRBD2, 6 bases. Germline V CDR1 and CDR2: SQVTM, ANQGSEA. Trimming shortened V by 6 bases and J by 2 bases, and 17 bases separated the two germline ends. CDR3 length equals 14 residues. The CDR3 nucleotides read TGCAGCGTCGGGGCGGGGAATGGCCCCTACGAGCAGTACTTC. As protein: CSVGAGNGPYEQYF.

J is TRBJ2-7 and V is TRBV7-2, with 7 bases fitting TRBD1. Losses at the gene ends were 4 bases for V and 7 bases for J; bases not matched to a gene: 10. Germline V lookup: CDR1 SGHTA, CDR2 FQGNSA. This CDR3 contains 14 residues. The CDR3 here is CASSYRQGEWEQYF. Here the CDR3 DNA reads TGTGCCAGCAGCTACCGGCAGGGGGAGTGGGAGCAGTACTTC.

The chain combines TRBV21-1 with TRBJ1-5; the table's D call TRBD1 went unverified against the DNA. TRBV21-1 is listed as a pseudogene. The CDR3 covers 12 residues. The CDR3 loop reads CASSGTGVPQHF. For the CDR3, the DNA is TGTGCCAGCTCCGGGACAGGGGTGCCCCAGCATTTT.

The J gene is TRBJ2-3, the V gene TRBV5-4; the match to TRBD1 covers 10 bases. Per the germline V gene, CDR1 is SGHNT and CDR2 is YYREEE (reference sequence). With V trimmed by 4 bases and J by 1 base, 3 bases remained unmatched. This CDR3 comprises 15 residues. In DNA, the CDR3 is TGTGCCAGCAGCCGGGACAGGGGTGGCACAGATACGCAGTATTTT. It translates to CASSRDRGGTDTQYF.

CDR3 in amino acids: CAIMSGTGGTDTQYF. CDR3 nucleotide sequence: TGTGCCATCATGTCCGGGACAGGGGGCACAGATACGCAGTATTTT. The chain has TRBV10-3 and TRBJ2-3; 10 nucleotides align to TRBD1. Germline V gene sequence: CDR1 ENHRY, CDR2 SYGVKD. V dropped 7 bases and J dropped 1; count of bases not matched to a gene: 5. This CDR3 region has 15 residues.